This is a list of T cell receptor beta chains from one sample in a study of T cells in Graves' hyperthyroidism and ophthalmopathy. TCRdb re-called the multiplex PCR reads with MiXCR, one entry per CDR3 protein. The sample carries 300,000 to 500,000 distinct CDR3 sequences, 14% to 15% recorded once. The sequencing sample was made of blood. The receptor source for this set is a woman in her 30s with Graves' hyperthyroidism. CDR3s include the opening cysteine and the closing phenylalanine or tryptophan. Each record gives: V gene, D gene, clone size, J gene, CDR3 protein. D genes are given only for firm matches. Only part of the rows carry a size: once, few, many, or a class if the clone is expanded.

V gene: TRBV5-5
D gene: TRBD1
clone size: few
J gene: TRBJ2-7
CDR3 protein: CASSWTDRAGEQYF

V gene: TRBV20-1
D gene: .
clone size: few
J gene: TRBJ1-2
CDR3 protein: CSARGYNYGYTF

V gene: TRBV6-2/TRBV6-3
D gene: TRBD2
clone size: many
J gene: TRBJ2-5
CDR3 protein: CASSFSTGTSGRREEETQYF

V gene: TRBV12-3/TRBV12-4
D gene: TRBD1
clone size: many
J gene: TRBJ2-7
CDR3 protein: CASSPGQGNWYEQYF

V gene: TRBV5-1
D gene: TRBD2
clone size: once
J gene: TRBJ2-3
CDR3 protein: CASSLVPTSGLDTQYF

V gene: TRBV12-3/TRBV12-4
D gene: .
clone size: .
J gene: TRBJ2-5
CDR3 protein: CVSSLRRETQYF

V gene: TRBV7-8
D gene: .
clone size: many
J gene: TRBJ2-1
CDR3 protein: CASSLVQGWNEQFF

V gene: TRBV6-6
D gene: .
clone size: .
J gene: TRBJ1-1
CDR3 protein: CASSPLTGLNTEAFF

V gene: TRBV6-2/TRBV6-3
D gene: TRBD1
clone size: many
J gene: TRBJ2-7
CDR3 protein: CASSYPRQGKNYEQYF

V gene: TRBV19
D gene: .
clone size: .
J gene: TRBJ1-2
CDR3 protein: CASSILSAPNGYTF

V gene: TRBV6-1
D gene: .
clone size: few
J gene: TRBJ1-5
CDR3 protein: CASGPGPLQPQHF

V gene: TRBV6-9
D gene: .
clone size: .
J gene: TRBJ1-5
CDR3 protein: CASSYRQDSNQPQHF

V gene: TRBV15
D gene: .
clone size: many
J gene: TRBJ2-5
CDR3 protein: CATSSPGDLQETQYF

V gene: TRBV30
D gene: .
clone size: few
J gene: TRBJ2-1
CDR3 protein: CAWTPSGDYNEQFF

V gene: TRBV6-1
D gene: .
clone size: few
J gene: TRBJ1-2
CDR3 protein: CASSPSRDPCDYGYTF

V gene: TRBV7-9
D gene: .
clone size: many
J gene: TRBJ2-3
CDR3 protein: CASEGRDTQYF

V gene: TRBV9
D gene: .
clone size: .
J gene: TRBJ2-5
CDR3 protein: CASSEMPGQGETQYF

V gene: TRBV20-1
D gene: .
clone size: few
J gene: TRBJ1-3
CDR3 protein: CSARAPVSGNTIYF

V gene: TRBV5-4
D gene: .
clone size: few
J gene: TRBJ2-7
CDR3 protein: CASSPIGQNYEQYF

V gene: TRBV7-2
D gene: TRBD2
clone size: few
J gene: TRBJ2-3
CDR3 protein: CASSPGRAPDTQYF

V gene: TRBV3-1
D gene: .
clone size: many
J gene: TRBJ1-2
CDR3 protein: CASSQQIGKNYGYTF

V gene: TRBV7-3
D gene: .
clone size: few
J gene: TRBJ2-7
CDR3 protein: CASSLGAGLSYEQYF

V gene: TRBV20-1
D gene: .
clone size: .
J gene: TRBJ1-5
CDR3 protein: CSARFRALNQPQHF

V gene: TRBV20-1
D gene: TRBD2
clone size: .
J gene: TRBJ2-1
CDR3 protein: CSATGLVKGRWTNNEQFF

V gene: TRBV11-2
D gene: TRBD1
clone size: many
J gene: TRBJ2-7
CDR3 protein: CASSLLTGGTYEQYF

V gene: TRBV3-1
D gene: .
clone size: .
J gene: TRBJ1-1
CDR3 protein: CASSPLTVTEAFF

V gene: TRBV11-1
D gene: .
clone size: few
J gene: TRBJ1-2
CDR3 protein: CASSFSGDGYTF

V gene: TRBV15
D gene: .
clone size: .
J gene: TRBJ2-5
CDR3 protein: CATSRDTSVRGPHQETQYF

V gene: TRBV3-1
D gene: .
clone size: many
J gene: TRBJ1-1
CDR3 protein: CASSQSPFRGPNTEAFF

V gene: TRBV30
D gene: .
clone size: few
J gene: TRBJ2-7
CDR3 protein: CAWSSVWDGSWEQYF

V gene: TRBV3-1
D gene: .
clone size: many
J gene: TRBJ2-7
CDR3 protein: CASRPEGPRGEQYF

V gene: TRBV7-9
D gene: TRBD1
clone size: many
J gene: TRBJ2-5
CDR3 protein: CASSAPRGTEYF

V gene: TRBV5-1
D gene: .
clone size: many
J gene: TRBJ1-1
CDR3 protein: CASSLGHSQGTEAFF

V gene: TRBV7-9
D gene: .
clone size: .
J gene: TRBJ2-7
CDR3 protein: CASSLDRVIVGEQYF

V gene: TRBV15
D gene: .
clone size: .
J gene: TRBJ2-5
CDR3 protein: CATSTTRGETQYF

V gene: TRBV6-1
D gene: .
clone size: few
J gene: TRBJ2-2
CDR3 protein: CASRDLQGARTGELFF

V gene: TRBV12-3/TRBV12-4
D gene: .
clone size: once
J gene: TRBJ2-7
CDR3 protein: CASSLEYTLSYEQYF

V gene: TRBV7-3
D gene: .
clone size: once
J gene: TRBJ2-5
CDR3 protein: CASSLSGQGGEETQYF

V gene: TRBV6-2/TRBV6-3
D gene: TRBD1
clone size: .
J gene: TRBJ2-1
CDR3 protein: CASSYFGQGDEQFF

V gene: TRBV19
D gene: .
clone size: few
J gene: TRBJ1-2
CDR3 protein: CASSIAAGDYGYTF

V gene: TRBV30
D gene: TRBD2
clone size: many
J gene: TRBJ2-3
CDR3 protein: CAWSQGTSGSADTQYF

V gene: TRBV5-1
D gene: TRBD1
clone size: .
J gene: TRBJ2-7
CDR3 protein: CASKTGQGFYEQYF

V gene: TRBV3-1
D gene: .
clone size: few
J gene: TRBJ2-6
CDR3 protein: CASSQSSGANVLTF

V gene: TRBV2
D gene: .
clone size: few
J gene: TRBJ2-1
CDR3 protein: CASTEERAGSFF

V gene: TRBV20-1
D gene: .
clone size: many
J gene: TRBJ2-7
CDR3 protein: CSARSDSLGKPYEQYF